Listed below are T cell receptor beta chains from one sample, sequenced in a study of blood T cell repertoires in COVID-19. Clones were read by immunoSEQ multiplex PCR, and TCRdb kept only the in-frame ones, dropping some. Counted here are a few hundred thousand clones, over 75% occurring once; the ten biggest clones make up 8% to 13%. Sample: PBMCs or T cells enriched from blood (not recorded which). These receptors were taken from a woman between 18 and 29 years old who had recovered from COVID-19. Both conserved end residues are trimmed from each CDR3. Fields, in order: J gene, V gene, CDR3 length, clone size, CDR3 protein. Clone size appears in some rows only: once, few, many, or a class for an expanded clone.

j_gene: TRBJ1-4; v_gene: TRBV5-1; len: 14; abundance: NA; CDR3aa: ASSQRTAATNEKLF
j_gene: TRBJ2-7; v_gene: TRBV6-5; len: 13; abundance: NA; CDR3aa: ASSGGGRETYEQY
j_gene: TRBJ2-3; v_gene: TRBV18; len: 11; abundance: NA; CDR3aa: ASSSSSTDTQY
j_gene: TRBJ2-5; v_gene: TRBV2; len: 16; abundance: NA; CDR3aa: ASSARDRGLSFQETQY
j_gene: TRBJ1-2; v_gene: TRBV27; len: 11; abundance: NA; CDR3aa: ASSPQGPYGYT
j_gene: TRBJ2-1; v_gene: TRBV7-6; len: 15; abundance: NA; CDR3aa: ASSSGSGLISYNEQF
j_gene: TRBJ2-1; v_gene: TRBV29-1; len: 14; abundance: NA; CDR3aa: SVEGGSQRAYNEQF
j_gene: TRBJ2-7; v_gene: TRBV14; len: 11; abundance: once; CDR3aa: ASSQEAAYEQY
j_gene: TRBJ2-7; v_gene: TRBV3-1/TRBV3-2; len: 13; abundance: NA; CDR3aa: ASSQEVAAAYEQY
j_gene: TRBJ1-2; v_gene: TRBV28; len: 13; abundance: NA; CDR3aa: ASSSPGQFNYGYT
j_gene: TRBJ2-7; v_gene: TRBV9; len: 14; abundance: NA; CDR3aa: ASSVGGGLSSYEQY
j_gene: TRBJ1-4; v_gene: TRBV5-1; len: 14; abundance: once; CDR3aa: ASGTGGARSGEKLF
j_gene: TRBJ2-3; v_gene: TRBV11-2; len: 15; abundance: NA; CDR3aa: ASSPQSGQGLADTQY
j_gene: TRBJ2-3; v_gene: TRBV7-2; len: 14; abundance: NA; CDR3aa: ASTHPSGTVPDTQY
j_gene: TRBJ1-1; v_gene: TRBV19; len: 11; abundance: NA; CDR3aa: ASNEVMNTEAF
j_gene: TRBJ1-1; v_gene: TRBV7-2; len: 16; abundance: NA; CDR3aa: ASSHIGVGTGENTEAF